This T cell receptor (beta chain) was documented in a study of T cell responses to AZD1222 COVID-19 vaccine. Some second doses came at about 4 weeks and others at about 12 weeks; these were pooled. On this clone: What it binds is not known.

Libraries were prepared by immunoSEQ multiplex PCR; TCRdb keeps only in-frame clonotypes and omits some of them. This sample has 43,000 or so clones, with 90% found just once. Broader study findings: Mapped onto spike, vaccine-associated CD4 TCRs spanned it and were dominant at 160-218 and 743-854. The number of AZD1222 recipients seropositive at baseline was only five or six.

The source of this sequence is an adult who received the AZD1222 COVID-19 vaccine. This specimen consisted of peripheral blood, obtained 28 days after the second AZD1222 dose.

The CDR3 DNA reads TGCGCCACTTCTGAGGACCTTAACACTGAAGCTTTCTTT. Translation gives CATSEDLNTEAFF. This chain links TRBV10-1 with TRBJ1-1; unclear D gene. The CDR3 spans 13 residues. CDR1 is WNHNN and CDR2 is SYGVQD in the germline V gene (reference sequence). The ends were cut back, 10 bases at V and 2 bases at J, with 14 bases in the middle.